The 19 T cell receptor beta chains presented below share a single source sample, sequenced in a study of T cell therapy after organ transplantation. The assay was immunoSEQ multiplex PCR, and TCRdb's table has in-frame clones only and misses some. The sample comprises about 50,000 clones, around 93% of which are singletons, and about 2.9% rests with the top ten. These receptors are not linked to any known antigen. The material was CD8+ T cells from blood, obtained before autologous CMV-specific T cell therapy. The receptor set was obtained from a human patient who had received a solid organ transplant and had CMV disease.

The V gene is TRBV27, the J gene TRBJ2-1; D not resolved. The V end lost 1 base, the J end lost 0 bases, and 10 bases lay between the germline ends. CDR3 size: 16 residues. Germline CDR1 MNHEY, CDR2 SMNVEV (reference sequence). For the CDR3, the DNA is TGTGCCAGCAGTTTATTCGTGGCGAGCTCCTACAATGAGCAGTTCTTC. Protein sequence: CASSLFVASSYNEQFF.

The chain has TRBV18 and TRBJ2-1, with no clear D. This CDR3 contains 15 residues. Trimming stripped 1 base from V and 0 bases from J, with 7 bases between. Germline V gives CDR1 KGHSH, CDR2 LQKENI. CDR3 bases: TGTGCCAGCTCACCACAGGAAAGCTCCTACAATGAGCAGTTCTTC. It specifies CASSPQESSYNEQFF.

This chain links TRBV27 with TRBJ2-7; D is possibly TRBD2 (7 bases). Trimming removed 2 bases at V and 2 bases at J, with 13 bases between. The CDR3 length is 15 residues. Germline CDR1 is MNHEY and CDR2 is SMNVEV (reference sequence). The DNA of the CDR3 is TGTGCCAGCAGTTTAAGGGGGGGCCGTACCTACGAGCAGTACTTC. It encodes CASSLRGGRTYEQYF.

The CDR3 nucleotides are TGTGCCAGCCGAGTTTACGGGGCAGGGATCTACAATGAGCAGTTCTTC. Protein sequence: CASRVYGAGIYNEQFF. This chain links TRBV27 with TRBJ2-1; the D gene could be TRBD1 or TRBD2 (5 bases each). Trimming took off 8 bases at V and 3 bases at J, with 20 bases between the two ends. Looked up from germline, CDR1 is MNHEY and CDR2 is SMNVEV (reference sequence). CDR3 length: 16 residues.

V usage is TRBV5-1 and J usage is TRBJ2-3; 12 bases agree with TRBD2. Germline lookup yields CDR1 SGHRS and CDR2 YFSETQ. This CDR3 is 16 amino acids long. With V trimmed by 4 bases and J by 6 bases, 9 bases remained unmatched. The CDR3 sequence: CASSLGLAGLSDTQYF. The CDR3 DNA reads TGCGCCAGCAGCCTGGGACTAGCGGGCCTATCCGATACGCAGTATTTT.

The chain joins TRBV28 to TRBJ1-4, with D possibly being TRBD1 (5 bases). Germline values: CDR1 MDHEN, CDR2 SYDVKM. This CDR3 comprises 16 residues. The V gene lost 3 bases and the J gene lost 8 bases, with 19 bases spanning the gap. CDR3 DNA: TGTGCCAGCAGTTTCCCGTTCGGCTCAAAGGGGGAAAAACTGTTTTTT. Encoded protein: CASSFPFGSKGEKLFF.

V and J are TRBV30 and TRBJ2-7; D is unclear. This CDR3 contains 10 residues. V was cut by 5 bases and J by 2 bases, with 4 bases left in between. Germline V lookup: CDR1 GTSNPN, CDR2 SVGIG (reference sequence). This chain's CDR3 is CAWGAYEQYF. As DNA, the CDR3 is TGTGCCTGGGGAGCCTACGAGCAGTACTTC. Looking up the rest from reference TRBV30 and TRBJ2-7 gives the full variable domain: SQTIHQWPATLVQPVGSPLSLECTVEGTSNPNLYWYRQAAGRGLQLLFYSVGIGQISSEVPQNLSASRPQDRQFILSSKKLLLSDSGFYLCAWGAYEQYFGPGTRLTVT.

The rearrangement uses TRBV6-5 and TRBJ2-7, with 10 bases matching TRBD2. Germline V CDR1 and CDR2: MNHEY, SVGAGI. V lost 8 bases to trimming and J lost 0 bases; unmatched junction nucleotides: 7. The CDR3 runs to 15 residues. The CDR3 nucleotides are TGTGCCAGCGGCCTGGGACTAGCGAGCTCCTACGAGCAGTACTTC. This sequence encodes CASGLGLASSYEQYF.

The rearrangement uses TRBV7-9 and TRBJ2-2; D unresolved. Trimming cost V 1 base and J 5 bases, with 14 bases left between them. Germline V gives CDR1 SEHNR, CDR2 FQNEAQ (reference sequence). The CDR3 is 16 amino acids. This chain's CDR3 is CASSLGRPVLTGELFF. In DNA, the CDR3 is TGTGCCAGCAGCTTAGGACGTCCGGTACTGACCGGGGAGCTGTTTTTT.

This chain uses TRBV12-5 with TRBJ2-1; D possibly corresponds to TRBD2 (7 bases). CDR3 length: 15 residues. V lost 5 bases and J lost 7, with 18 bases in between. Germline V gene data show CDR1 as LGHNT and CDR2 as FRNRAP. The CDR3 region has the DNA TGTGCTAGTGGTCCCTGGCGGGGGCGCGGGAATGAGCAGTTCTTC. Its protein product is CASGPWRGRGNEQFF.

V usage is TRBV10-1 and J usage is TRBJ1-1, with 7 bases fitting TRBD1. Germline lookup yields CDR1 WNHNN and CDR2 SYGVQD (reference sequence). The ends lost 5 bases at V and 1 base at J; junction bases unmatched: 10. The CDR3 covers 16 residues. CDR3 in DNA: TGCGCCAGCAGTACCAGGGGGGAGGATGAGAACACTGAAGCTTTCTTT. This sequence encodes CASSTRGEDENTEAFF.

This clone has just a few counts. The CDR3 is CASSIDRGQGARGQYF. As DNA, the CDR3 is TGTGCCAGTAGTATAGATAGAGGACAGGGGGCCAGAGGGCAGTACTTC. The V and J genes are TRBV19 and TRBJ2-7; 11 bases align to TRBD1. The V and J ends lost 0 bases and 9 bases, in that order; junction bases with no gene match: 10. Germline-derived CDR1 and CDR2 are LNHDA and SQIVND (reference sequence). The CDR3 loop spans 16 amino acids.

The chain has TRBV29-1 and TRBJ2-7; D unresolved. Germline V gene data show CDR1 as SQVTM and CDR2 as ANQGSEA. The CDR3 covers 12 residues. With 4 bases removed from V and 3 bases from J, the gap between germline ends came to 10 bases. CDR3 region: CSVVTLIYEQYF. CDR3 DNA: TGCAGCGTTGTAACCCTTATCTACGAGCAGTACTTC.

In nucleotides, the CDR3 is TGTGCCAGCAGCCAACCCCCCATCGGGACGGCGGGCTCGTGGCCCCTCCACTTT. The encoded protein is CASSQPPIGTAGSWPLHF. This sequence joins TRBV14 and TRBJ1-6; D is possibly TRBD1 (5 bases). Per the germline V gene, CDR1 is SGHDN and CDR2 is FVKESK. This CDR3 has 18 residues. The V end was cut by 2 bases, the J end by 13 bases, with 27 bases between. Filled out from reference TRBV14 and TRBJ1-6, the complete variable domain reads EAGVTQFPSHSVIEKGQTVTLRCDPISGHDNLYWYRRVMGKEIKFLLHFVKESKQDESGMPNNRFLAERTGGTYSTLKVQPAELEDSGVYFCASSQPPIGTAGSWPLHFGNGTRLTVT.

The J gene is TRBJ2-2, the V gene TRBV7-8; TRBD2 is a possible D gene (6 bases). Germline V gene lookup returns CDR1 SGHVS and CDR2 FQNEAQ. The CDR3 contains 13 residues. Trimming pared 8 bases from V and 7 bases from J, leaving 14 bases between. CDR3 protein: CASAGTSNGELFF. The CDR3 DNA follows: TGTGCCAGCGCCGGGACTTCAAACGGGGAGCTGTTTTTT.

V usage is TRBV28 and J usage is TRBJ2-5; D is possibly TRBD1 or TRBD2 (6 bases each). The CDR3 length is 15 residues. In germline, CDR1 is MDHEN, CDR2 SYDVKM. The V gene lost 1 base and the J gene lost 5 bases, with 14 bases spanning the gap. CDR3 in amino acids: CASSLLSGDRETQYF. CDR3 nucleotides: TGTGCCAGCAGTTTATTGTCGGGAGACAGGGAGACCCAGTACTTC. Full variable domain (missing parts from reference TRBV28 and TRBJ2-5): DVKVTQSSRYLVKRTGEKVFLECVQDMDHENMFWYRQDPGLGLRLIYFSYDVKMKEKGDIPEGYSVSREKKERFSLILESASTNQTSMYLCASSLLSGDRETQYFGPGTRLLVL.

Relative to its sample, this clone is medium-sized. The CDR3: CASSPRDPGSGNTIYF. The CDR3, as DNA: TGCGCCAGCAGCCCCCGGGACCCTGGCTCTGGAAACACCATATATTTT. This chain uses TRBV4-1 with TRBJ1-3; D possibly corresponds to TRBD1 (5 bases). The V and J ends lost 4 bases and 0 bases respectively, with 13 bases between them. Looked up from germline, CDR1 is MGHRA and CDR2 is YSYEKL. This CDR3 has 16 residues.

This clone was counted a single time. The V and J genes are TRBV6-5 and TRBJ2-3; a weak D match, TRBD1 (6 bases). CDR3 length equals 15 residues. The V end lost 1 base, the J end lost 2 bases, and 10 bases lay between the germline ends. Per the germline V gene, CDR1 is MNHEY and CDR2 is SVGAGI. The chain's CDR3 is CASSYFGTHTDTQYF. CDR3 DNA sequence: TGTGCCAGCAGTTACTTCGGGACACACACAGATACGCAGTATTTT.

This chain joins TRBV6-5 and TRBJ2-2; 7 bases match TRBD2. The CDR3 contains 14 residues. The junction had 3 bases not matched to a gene; V was cut back by 2 bases and J by 6 bases. The germline V gene has CDR1 MNHEY and CDR2 SVGAGI. The CDR3 loop reads CASSYGGGSGELFF. In nucleotides, the CDR3 is TGTGCCAGCAGTTACGGCGGGGGTTCCGGGGAGCTGTTTTTT.